What follows are 20 T cell receptor beta chains derived from one specimen sequenced in a study of T cells after posttransplantation cyclophosphamide (dated by TCRdb to about 2016). Receptor amplification or capture employed the immunoSEQ multiplex PCR assay. TCRdb carries this immuneACCESS record with in-frame sequences only. Its versions omit some clonotypes, under half of them owing to an unresolved V gene in the studies checked, with the rest unexplained. The sample features about 25,000 clones, and none is a singleton. Of the sample, 4% to 5.5% is held by the ten largest clones. The sample consisted of PBMCs. The origin of the receptors is a woman aged 45-65 years in good health, CMV-negative, and a related stem cell transplant donor.

This clone was counted at least ten times. The genes are TRBV2 and TRBJ1-5; D gene ambiguous. V was clipped by 5 bases and J by 4 bases, with 12 bases between them. Per germline, CDR1 SNHLY and CDR2 FYNNEI. The CDR3 has 14 amino acids. The CDR3 DNA sequence: TGTGCCAGCAGTCGTACCCAGTCGAATCAGCCCCAGCATTTT. Residues: CASSRTQSNQPQHF. The variable domain in full, with the rest retrieved from reference TRBV2 and TRBJ1-5, is EPEVTQTPSHQVTQMGQEVILRCVPISNHLYFYWYRQILGQKVEFLVSFYNNEISEKSEIFDDQFSVERPDGSNFTLKIRSTKLEDSAMYFCASSRTQSNQPQHFGDGTRLSIL.

This clone was counted many times. The rearrangement links TRBV2 to TRBJ1-4; D might be TRBD1 (6 bases). The CDR3 runs 14 residues. Germline V gene data show CDR1 as SNHLY and CDR2 as FYNNEI. V was shortened by 6 bases and J by 5 bases, with 13 bases between the two germline ends. The CDR3 DNA follows: TGTGCCAGCAGCCCGGGACAATCAAATGAAAAACTGTTTTTT. Protein product: CASSPGQSNEKLFF.

This clone has a count of ten or more. The chain joins TRBV28 to TRBJ2-5, with D unresolved. CDR3 length equals 11 residues. The V end lost 3 bases, the J end lost 5 bases, and 4 bases lay between the germline ends. The germline V gene encodes CDR1 MDHEN and CDR2 SYDVKM. CDR3 residues: CASSLGETQYF. In DNA, the CDR3 is TGTGCCAGCAGTTTGGGCGAGACCCAGTACTTC.

This clone was recorded many times. V and J are TRBV19 and TRBJ2-3, with TRBD1 as a possible D gene (7 bases). The germline CDR1 and CDR2 sequences are LNHDA and SQIVND (reference sequence). The CDR3 spans 14 residues. V was shortened by 3 bases and J by 7 bases, with 14 bases between the two germline ends. The CDR3 spells CASSMAQGGNTQYF. CDR3 DNA sequence: TGTGCCAGTAGTATGGCTCAGGGGGGAAATACGCAGTATTTT.

This clone was observed many times. This chain uses TRBV6-5 with TRBJ1-1; 7 bases line up with TRBD1. CDR1 MNHEY and CDR2 SVGAGI come from the germline V gene. The CDR3 covers 14 residues. After removal of 4 bases from V and 5 bases from J, the junction contained 7 bases not matched to a gene. CDR3 sequence (DNA): TGTGCCAGCAGTTTGCAAGGACAGGTTACTGAAGCTTTCTTT. This gives the protein CASSLQGQVTEAFF.

The table lists this clone with many counts. The chain recombines TRBV7-9 with TRBJ2-1; 7 bases align to TRBD2. This CDR3 comprises 16 residues. After removal of 2 bases from V and 4 bases from J, the junction contained 8 bases not matched to a gene. Per the germline V gene, CDR1 is SEHNR and CDR2 is FQNEAQ (reference sequence). The CDR3 sequence is CASSLIAGENYNEQFF. CDR3 DNA: TGTGCCAGCAGCTTAATTGCGGGAGAAAATTACAATGAGCAGTTCTTC. Complete variable domain (other parts from reference TRBV7-9 and TRBJ2-1): DTGVSQNPRHKITKRGQNVTFRCDPISEHNRLYWYRQTLGQGPEFLTYFQNEAQLEKSRLLSDRFSAERPKGSFSTLEIQRTEQGDSAMYLCASSLIAGENYNEQFFGPGTRLTVL.

This clone came up many times. This chain links TRBV4-1 with TRBJ1-2, with a possible D match to TRBD1 (5 bases). V lost 4 bases, J lost 3 bases, and 15 bases lay in between. This CDR3 contains 15 residues. Per the germline V gene, CDR1 is MGHRA and CDR2 is YSYEKL. The CDR3 region is CASSPRGGLDYGYTF. The CDR3, as DNA: TGCGCCAGCAGCCCGCGGGGGGGTCTCGACTATGGCTACACCTTC.

The sample holds many counts of this clone. This sequence joins TRBV19 and TRBJ2-2, with 12 nucleotides matching TRBD1. Per germline, CDR1 LNHDA and CDR2 SQIVND (reference sequence). The CDR3 contains 17 residues. The J segment lost 4 bases and the V segment lost 5 bases, leaving 8 bases of the junction unmatched. The CDR3 is CASSVGQGATLTGELFF. The CDR3 nucleotides read TGTGCCAGTAGTGTGGGACAGGGGGCCACCCTCACCGGGGAGCTGTTTTTT.

This clone came up many times. The CDR3 coding sequence is TGTGCCAGCAGCGTAGGGCTGGCAAAGACAGATACGCAGTATTTT. This sequence encodes CASSVGLAKTDTQYF. The chain couples TRBV9 to TRBJ2-3, with no clear D. The V gene lost 0 bases and the J gene lost 3 bases, with 11 bases spanning the gap. The CDR3 is 15 amino acids. Germline V CDR1 and CDR2: SGDLS, YYNGEE. Complete variable domain (other parts from reference TRBV9 and TRBJ2-3): DSGVTQTPKHLITATGQRVTLRCSPRSGDLSVYWYQQSLDQGLQFLIQYYNGEERAKGNILERFSAQQFPDLHSELNLSSLELGDSALYFCASSVGLAKTDTQYFGPGTRLTVL.

In its sample, this clone ranks as medium-sized. The CDR3 here is CASSLKTSGGAVTGELFF. CDR3 in DNA: TGCGCCAGCAGCCTGAAGACTAGCGGGGGGGCCGTCACCGGGGAGCTGTTTTTT. The V call is TRBV4-3, the J call TRBJ2-2; 14 bases map to TRBD2. Germline assignment: CDR1 LGHNA and CDR2 YSLEER. Trimming at V came to 4 bases and at J to 4 bases, leaving 8 bases not matched to a gene. The length of the CDR3 is 18 residues.

In this sample, this clone turned up many times. The V and J genes are TRBV28 and TRBJ2-7; perhaps TRBD2 as D (5 bases). This CDR3 is 14 amino acids long. In germline, CDR1 is MDHEN, CDR2 SYDVKM. V lost 6 bases and J lost 6, with 18 bases in between. Here the CDR3 reads CASSRLALRIEQYF. CDR3 nucleotides: TGTGCCAGCAGCCGTCTAGCTCTACGTATCGAGCAGTACTTC.

This clone was seen at least ten times. V usage is TRBV10-3 and J usage is TRBJ1-6; tentative D call: TRBD1 (5 bases). V was cut by 4 bases and J by 7 bases, with 17 bases left in between. The CDR3 runs to 16 residues. CDR1 is ENHRY and CDR2 is SYGVKD in the germline V gene. The CDR3 region is CAISVGRDAANSPLHF. Here the CDR3 DNA reads TGTGCCATCAGTGTAGGCAGGGATGCAGCGAATTCACCCCTCCACTTT.

This clone showed up many times. This chain joins TRBV19 and TRBJ2-1, with 10 bases identical to TRBD1. V shed 6 bases, J shed 4 bases, and the junction held 3 bases outside the gene matches. Germline lookup yields CDR1 LNHDA and CDR2 SQIVND (reference sequence). CDR3 length: 14 residues. CDR3 in DNA: TGTGCCAGTAGGAGGGACAGGGGATACAATGAGCAGTTCTTC. Translated, it gives CASRRDRGYNEQFF.

This clone was seen repeatedly, ten times or more. The J gene is TRBJ2-3, the V gene TRBV19; 9 bases line up with TRBD1. CDR1 and CDR2 (germline): LNHDA, SQIVND (reference sequence). This CDR3 region has 16 residues. Trimming cost V 6 bases and J 0 bases; bases outside gene matches: 7. CDR3 amino acids: CASRPGQGFSTDTQYF. CDR3 coding DNA: TGTGCCAGTAGACCAGGACAGGGGTTTAGCACAGATACGCAGTATTTT.

This clone was detected ten times or more. The chain uses TRBV11-3 and TRBJ2-3, with D tentatively TRBD2 (6 bases). The CDR3 sequence is 16 residues long. Trimming shortened V by 0 bases and J by 4 bases, and 14 bases separated the two germline ends. From germline, CDR1 is SGHNT and CDR2 YENEEA. The DNA for the CDR3 is TGTGCCAGCAGCTTAGACGGACAATCGGGAGCAGATACGCAGTATTTT. Its translation is CASSLDGQSGADTQYF.

This clone occurred many times. The rearrangement uses TRBV11-1 and TRBJ2-3; 9 positions match TRBD1. Germline V gives CDR1 SGHAT, CDR2 FQDESV (reference sequence). J lost 1 base, V lost 5 bases, and 4 bases had no gene match. The CDR3 is 15 residues long. The CDR3 DNA reads as TGTGCCAGCAGCGCCCGGGACAGGGGCACAGATACGCAGTATTTT. It is translated as CASSARDRGTDTQYF. The whole variable domain, filled in from reference TRBV11-1 and TRBJ2-3, reads EAEVAQSPRYKITEKSQAVAFWCDPISGHATLYWYRQILGQGPELLVQFQDESVVDDSQLPKDRFSAERLKGVDSTLKIQPAELGDSAMYLCASSARDRGTDTQYFGPGTRLTVL.

This clone was found many times. This sequence joins TRBV4-2 and TRBJ2-6; 9 nucleotides line up with TRBD2. With 4 bases clipped from V and 2 bases from J, the junction kept 3 bases outside the gene matches. The CDR3 contains 16 residues. The V gene's germline CDR1 is LGHNA and CDR2 YNFKEQ. The CDR3: CASSPTSGTGANVLTF. The CDR3 DNA follows: TGTGCCAGCAGCCCGACTAGCGGTACTGGGGCCAACGTCCTGACTTTC.

This clone was recorded many times. The chain employs TRBV2 and TRBJ2-7; D remains unclear. Germline V gene sequence: CDR1 SNHLY, CDR2 FYNNEI. The ends were cut back, 7 bases at V and 1 base at J, with 8 bases in the middle. This CDR3 has 12 residues. In DNA, the CDR3 is TGTGCCAGCACCCTACTTTCCTACGAGCAGTACTTC. Translating gives CASTLLSYEQYF.

The sample holds many counts of this clone. J is TRBJ2-7 and V is TRBV5-4; 9 bases match TRBD2. Germline V lookup: CDR1 SGHNT, CDR2 YYREEE (reference sequence). This CDR3 has 15 residues. V shed 7 bases and J 0 bases; nucleotides not matched to a gene: 8. The CDR3 region is CASSKGGGGSYEQYF. CDR3 DNA sequence: TGTGCCAGCTCAAAAGGCGGGGGGGGCTCCTACGAGCAGTACTTC.

The genes are TRBV27 and TRBJ1-6; D is uncertain. The CDR3 is 14 amino acids. Trimming took 5 bases from V and 6 from J, leaving 11 bases between them. Germline V CDR1 and CDR2: MNHEY, SMNVEV (reference sequence). CDR3 nucleotides: TGTGCCAGCAGTCTAGTTAGGTTTAATTCACCCCTCCACTTT. This encodes CASSLVRFNSPLHF.